The clone carrying this TCR beta chain was picked up a small number of times. The antigen is undetermined. The germline V gene has CDR1 MDHEN and CDR2 SYDVKM. The junction had 12 bases not matched to a gene; V was cut back by 5 bases and J by 3 bases. CDR3 length equals 16 residues. This sample was taken from a study of spatial heterogeneity in lung cancer. Background on the study: There were consistently more beta-chain sequences detected than alpha-chain sequences.

All TCR cDNA molecules were individually tagged with a unique molecular identifier. TCRdb used MiXCR to reprocess the 5' RACE reads, holding one entry per CDR3 protein. Of approximately 92,000 distinct CDR3 sequences in the sample, approximately 12% were seen once. Findings of the study overall: Resection saw ubiquitous expanded tumor TCRs appear in blood more than follow-up did.

Regarding time point: sample taken at primary tumor resection. Tumor, nontumor lung or frozen PBMC supplied whole RNA that was sequenced unsorted. The rearrangement links TRBV28 to TRBJ2-7; 8 bases are shared with TRBD1. The sequence was collected from a male donor with early-stage non-small cell lung cancer. The starting material was PBMCs, obtained at surgery. The CDR3: CASSTADRVLGYEQYF. DNA of the CDR3: TGTGCCAGCAGTACAGCGGACAGGGTTCTCGGCTACGAGCAGTACTTC.